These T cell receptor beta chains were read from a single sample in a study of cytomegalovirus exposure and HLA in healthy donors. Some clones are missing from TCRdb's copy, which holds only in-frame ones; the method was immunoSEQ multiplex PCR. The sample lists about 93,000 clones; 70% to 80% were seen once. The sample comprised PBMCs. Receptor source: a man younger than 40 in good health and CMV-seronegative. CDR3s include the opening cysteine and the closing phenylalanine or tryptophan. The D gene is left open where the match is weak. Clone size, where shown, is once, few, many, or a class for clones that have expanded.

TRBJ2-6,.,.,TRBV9,TGTGCCAGCAGCGCGACAGGATACTCTGGGGCCAACGTCCTGACTTTC,CASSATGYSGANVLTF
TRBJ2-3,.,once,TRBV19,TGTGCCAGTAGTATGGAGGCCGGAGCTCTCACAGATACGCAGTATTTT,CASSMEAGALTDTQYF
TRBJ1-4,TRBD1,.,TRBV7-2,TGTGCCAGCAGCTTAGGACAGGGCCGGGAAAAACTGTTTTTT,CASSLGQGREKLFF
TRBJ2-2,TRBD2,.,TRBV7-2,TGTGCCAGCAGCCCCCGACTAGCAAACACCGGGGAGCTGTTTTTT,CASSPRLANTGELFF
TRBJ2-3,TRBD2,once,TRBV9,TGTGCCAGCAGCTTAGGAAGGACTAGCGGGGGAGATACGCAGTATTTT,CASSLGRTSGGDTQYF
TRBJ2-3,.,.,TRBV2,TGTGCCAGCAGTGAAGCGGAGGGTGCCGAGACAGGCATCAGCGGGGCGCAGTATTTT,CASSEAEGAETGISGAQYF
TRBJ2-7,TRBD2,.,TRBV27,TGTGCCAGCAGTCTAGGACTAGCCAACTCCTACGAGCAGTACTTC,CASSLGLANSYEQYF
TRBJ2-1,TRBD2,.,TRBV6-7,TGTGCCAGCAGTCTAGCGGGAGGGCCCTACAATGAGCAGTTCTTC,CASSLAGGPYNEQFF
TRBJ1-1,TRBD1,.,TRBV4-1,TGCGCCAGCAGCCAATGGACAGGAACTACGAACACTGAAGCTTTCTTT,CASSQWTGTTNTEAFF
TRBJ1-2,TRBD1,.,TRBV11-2,TGTGCCAGCAGCGTGTTACTCAGGGGGCATGGTGGCTACACCTTC,CASSVLLRGHGGYTF
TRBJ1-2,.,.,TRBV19,TGTGCCAGTAGCTCCCTCAGCGACAGTAACTATGGCTACACCTTC,CASSSLSDSNYGYTF
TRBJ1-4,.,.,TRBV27,TGTGCCAGCGCCCCAACAGGGTCTAATGAAAAACTGTTTTTT,CASAPTGSNEKLFF
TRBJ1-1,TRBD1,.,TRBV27,TGTGCCAGCAGCCTAAACAGGGGGCATGGTGAAGCTTTCTTT,CASSLNRGHGEAFF
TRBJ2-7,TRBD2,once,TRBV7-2,TGTGCCAGCAGTTTAGCGGGGGGAACGTACGAGCAGTACTTC,CASSLAGGTYEQYF
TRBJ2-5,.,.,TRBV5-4,TGTGCCAGCAGCCTCAAGAGTAGACAAGAGACCCAGTACTTC,CASSLKSRQETQYF
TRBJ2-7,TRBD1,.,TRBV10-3,TGTGCCATCAGTACTGAAACAGGGGCCTACGAGCAGTACTTC,CAISTETGAYEQYF
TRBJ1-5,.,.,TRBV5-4,TGTGCCAGCAGCTTCAAAAGTAGCAGGGCTGCTAGCAATCAGCCCCAGCATTTT,CASSFKSSRAASNQPQHF
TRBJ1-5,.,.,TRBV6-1,TGTGCCAGCAGTGTTCGAGGTGAGGAGCCCCAGCATTTT,CASSVRGEEPQHF
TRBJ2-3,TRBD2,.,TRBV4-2,TGTGCCAGCAGCCAAGAGTCACTAGCGGGGTCTAGCACAGATACGCAGTATTTT,CASSQESLAGSSTDTQYF
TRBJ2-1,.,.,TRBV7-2,TGTGCCAGCAGCTTAGCCGGGGGCTACAATGAGCAGTTCTTC,CASSLAGGYNEQFF
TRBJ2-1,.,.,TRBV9,TGTGCCAGCAGCGTAGGTGGCGGGACCTACAATGAGCAGTTCTTC,CASSVGGGTYNEQFF
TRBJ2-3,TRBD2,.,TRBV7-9,TGTGCCAGCAGCTTTGTACCGGGACTAGCGGGCACAGATACGCAGTATTTT,CASSFVPGLAGTDTQYF
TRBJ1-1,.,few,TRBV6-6,TGTGCCAGCAGTCACCTGGACTCGGATGCTTTCTTT,CASSHLDSDAFF
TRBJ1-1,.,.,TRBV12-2,TGTGCAAGTCGCTCCCGGCGCGGGGTTAGGTCCACTGAAGCTTTCTTT,CASRSRRGVRSTEAFF
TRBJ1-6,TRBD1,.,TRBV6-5,TGTGCCAGCAGTTACCGTGCACAGGGGTTATCACCCCTCCACTTT,CASSYRAQGLSPLHF
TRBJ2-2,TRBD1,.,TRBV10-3,TGTGCCGTCCGGGACAGGGGTACCGGGGAGCTGTTTTTT,CAVRDRGTGELFF
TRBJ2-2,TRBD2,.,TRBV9,TGTGCCAGCAGCGTAGCTAGCGGGAGAGCGGGCACCGGGGAGCTGTTTTTT,CASSVASGRAGTGELFF
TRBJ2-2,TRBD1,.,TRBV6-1,TGTGCCAGCAGACGGGACAGGGACACCGGGGAGCTGTTTTTT,CASRRDRDTGELFF
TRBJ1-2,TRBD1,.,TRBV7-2,TGTGCCAGCAGCTCCGTCGAGGGGGCTGATGGCTACACCTTC,CASSSVEGADGYTF
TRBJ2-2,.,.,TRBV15,TGTGCCACCAGCACGAGTCTTACCACCGGGGAGCTGTTTTTT,CATSTSLTTGELFF
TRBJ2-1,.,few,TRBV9,TGTGCCAGCAGCGTAGAGCTCCACGTGTACTACAATGAGCAGTTCTTC,CASSVELHVYYNEQFF
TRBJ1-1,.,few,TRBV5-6,TGTGCCAGCAGCTTCGCGAGACAGTGGAACACTGAAGCTTTCTTT,CASSFARQWNTEAFF
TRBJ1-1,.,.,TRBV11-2,TGTGCCAGCAGCCTTCTCTTTGAAGCTTTCTTT,CASSLLFEAFF
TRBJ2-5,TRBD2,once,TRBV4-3,TGCGCCAGCAGCCAAGAAATAGCGGGGGCGCAAGAGACCCAGTACTTC,CASSQEIAGAQETQYF
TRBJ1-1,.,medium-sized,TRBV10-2,TGCGCCAGCAGTGAGTACAAAAACACTGAAGCTTTCTTT,CASSEYKNTEAFF
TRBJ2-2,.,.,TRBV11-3,TGTGCCAGCAGCTCCCTCGGCGGGATGAAGAACACCGGGGAGCTGTTTTTT,CASSSLGGMKNTGELFF
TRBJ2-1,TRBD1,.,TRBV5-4,TGTGCCAGCAGCCGAAACAGGGGGCGCGACAATGAGCAGTTCTTC,CASSRNRGRDNEQFF
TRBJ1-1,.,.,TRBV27,TGTGCCAGCAGGGCAGGGGTAGGCACTGAAGCTTTCTTT,CASRAGVGTEAFF
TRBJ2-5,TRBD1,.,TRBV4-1,TGCGCCAGCAGCCAAGATAGCATTACAGGGGGCTATCCCAAAGAGACCCAGTACTTC,CASSQDSITGGYPKETQYF
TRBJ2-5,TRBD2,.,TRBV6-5,TGTGCCAGCAGTTACAGTCTAGCGGGAGTGATAGAGACCCAGTACTTC,CASSYSLAGVIETQYF
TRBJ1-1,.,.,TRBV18,TGTGCCAGCTCACCACTTAGTCGGTTCACTGAAGCTTTCTTT,CASSPLSRFTEAFF
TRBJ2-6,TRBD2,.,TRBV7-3,TGTGCCAGCAGATCCTCTGGACTAGCGGCAAGCTCTGGGGCCAACGTCCTGACTTTC,CASRSSGLAASSGANVLTF
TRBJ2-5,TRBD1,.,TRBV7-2,TGTGCCAGCAGCCCCTGGACAGGCCAAGAGACCCAGTACTTC,CASSPWTGQETQYF
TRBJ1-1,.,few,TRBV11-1,TGTGCCAGCAGCTTACTGTCGACAGGCAACACTGAAGCTTTCTTT,CASSLLSTGNTEAFF
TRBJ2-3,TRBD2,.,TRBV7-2,TGTGCCAGCAGTTCTTTAGCGGGGGTTACAGATACGCAGTATTTT,CASSSLAGVTDTQYF
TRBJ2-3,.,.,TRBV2,TGTGCCAGCGACACGGAGCATGGGGGGACAGATACGCAGTATTTT,CASDTEHGGTDTQYF
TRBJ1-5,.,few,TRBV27,TGTGCCAGCAGTTTGGTTTCGGGTGATCAGCCCCAGCATTTT,CASSLVSGDQPQHF
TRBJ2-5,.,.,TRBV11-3,TGTGCCAGCAGCTTAGACTTCGGGGAGACCCAGTACTTC,CASSLDFGETQYF
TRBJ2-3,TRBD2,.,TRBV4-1,TGCGCCAGCAGCCAACAAGGGACTAGCGGCCACACAGATACGCAGTATTTT,CASSQQGTSGHTDTQYF
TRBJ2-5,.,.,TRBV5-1,TGCGCCAGCAGCTCGTCAGGGGCAGAGACCCAGTACTTC,CASSSSGAETQYF
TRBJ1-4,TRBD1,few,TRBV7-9,TGTGCCAGCAGCCGGGACAGGGGTAATGAAAAACTGTTTTTT,CASSRDRGNEKLFF
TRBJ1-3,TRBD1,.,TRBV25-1,TGTGCCAGCAGATCAAACCGACGGGGACAGCTCGGAAACACCATATATTTT,CASRSNRRGQLGNTIYF